This T cell receptor (beta chain) came from a study of metastatic and nonmetastatic thyroid tumors (dated by TCRdb to about 2020). The study in broad terms: Repertoires were compared across peripheral blood and tumor or nodule tissue samples from malignant and benign thyroid patients. Points the paper makes about the study in general: In both blood and tumor samples, TCR beta diversity was reported to be significantly higher in malignant tumors than in benign nodules.

This clone was observed a handful of times. Its antigen remains undetermined. A much bigger clone sits one base away, suggesting this may be a read error. Libraries were prepared through PCR. The data were produced on an Illumina HiSeq 4000. High-throughput sequencing was used to profile the TCR beta-chain CDR3 region of every patient. In the paper's pipeline: A classifier to discriminate distant-metastatic papillary thyroid cancer patients was built from CDR3 differences across clinicopathological groups. Repertoire diversity was assessed with the Shannon index, and tumor-blood repertoire similarity with the Morisita-Horn index. The raw public reads went through TCRdb reprocessing: fastp at Q25, MiXCR clone calling, in-frame beta chains kept. TCRdb assigned the V and J calls; the authors' analysis was not used. Within this sample are fewer than 40,000 clones, with 15% of them counted one time only. 15% to 20% of the sample lies in the top ten.

Its CDR3 holds 15 amino acids, cysteine through phenylalanine. CDR3 DNA only is kept here, 45 bases in frame from base 1. The germline V gene (reference sequence) yields PRHDT for CDR1 and FYEKMQ for CDR2. None of the patients had been given any treatment before thyroid surgery. Using T-cell receptor beta sequencing, the study looked back at clinical samples from patients collected from about 2011 to 2018. Sample: blood. The chain joins TRBV13 to TRBJ2-7; matching of 5 bases hints at TRBD1 as the D gene. The TCR originated in a male donor with papillary thyroid cancer or a benign thyroid nodule (not recorded which). Some clones in this sample may be carry-over from other donors' samples. The CDR3 protein is CASSLDGGHAYDQYF. The DNA sequence follows: TGTGCCAGCAGCTTAGATGGTGGACACGCTTACGATCAGTACTTC.